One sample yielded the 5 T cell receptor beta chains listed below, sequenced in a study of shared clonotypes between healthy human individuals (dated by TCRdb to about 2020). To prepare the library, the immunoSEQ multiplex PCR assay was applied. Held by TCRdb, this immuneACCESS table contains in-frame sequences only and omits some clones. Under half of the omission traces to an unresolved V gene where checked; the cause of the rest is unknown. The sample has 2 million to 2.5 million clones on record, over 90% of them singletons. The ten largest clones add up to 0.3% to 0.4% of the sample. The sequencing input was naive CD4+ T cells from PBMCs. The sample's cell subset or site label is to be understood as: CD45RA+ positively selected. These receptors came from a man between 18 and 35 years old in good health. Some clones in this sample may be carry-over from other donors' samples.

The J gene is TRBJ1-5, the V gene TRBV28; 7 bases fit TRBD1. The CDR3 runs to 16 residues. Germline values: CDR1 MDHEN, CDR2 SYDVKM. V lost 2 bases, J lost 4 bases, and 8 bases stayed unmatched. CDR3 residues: CASSLLTQGRNQPQHF. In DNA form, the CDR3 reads TGTGCCAGCAGTTTACTTACACAGGGGAGGAATCAGCCCCAGCATTTT.

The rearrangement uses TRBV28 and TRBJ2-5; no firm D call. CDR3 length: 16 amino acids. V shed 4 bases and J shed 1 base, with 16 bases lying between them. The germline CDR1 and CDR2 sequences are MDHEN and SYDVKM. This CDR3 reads CASSSNYGSAQETQYF. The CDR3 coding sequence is TGTGCCAGCAGTTCGAACTATGGGTCAGCCCAAGAGACCCAGTACTTC. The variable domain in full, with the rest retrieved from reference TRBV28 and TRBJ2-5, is DVKVTQSSRYLVKRTGEKVFLECVQDMDHENMFWYRQDPGLGLRLIYFSYDVKMKEKGDIPEGYSVSREKKERFSLILESASTNQTSMYLCASSSNYGSAQETQYFGPGTRLLVL.

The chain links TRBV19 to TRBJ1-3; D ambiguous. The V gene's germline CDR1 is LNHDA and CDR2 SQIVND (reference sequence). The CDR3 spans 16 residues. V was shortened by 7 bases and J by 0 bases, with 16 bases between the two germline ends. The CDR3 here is CASTPGVRDSGNTIYF. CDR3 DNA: TGTGCCAGTACCCCCGGGGTTCGAGACTCTGGAAACACCATATATTTT.

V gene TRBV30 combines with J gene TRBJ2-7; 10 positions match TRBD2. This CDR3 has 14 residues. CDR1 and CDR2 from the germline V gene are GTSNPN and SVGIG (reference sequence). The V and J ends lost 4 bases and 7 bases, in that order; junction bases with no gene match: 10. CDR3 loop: CAWIAGLAKGEQYF. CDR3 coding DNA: TGTGCCTGGATTGCGGGACTAGCGAAAGGGGAGCAGTACTTC.

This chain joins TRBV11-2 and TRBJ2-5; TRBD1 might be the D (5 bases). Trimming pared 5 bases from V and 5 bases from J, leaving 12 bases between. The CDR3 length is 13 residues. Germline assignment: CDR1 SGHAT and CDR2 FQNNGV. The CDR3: CASSITGMETQYF. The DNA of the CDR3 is TGTGCCAGCAGCATCACAGGCATGGAGACCCAGTACTTC.